This T cell receptor (beta chain) was identified in a study of tumor-infiltrating lymphocytes in localized non-small cell lung cancer. The sample holds a few counts of this clone. Clones were sequenced by immunoSEQ multiplex PCR, and TCRdb holds only the in-frame ones, with some missing. This table has over 10,000 clones, about 78% appearing once. The CDR3 has 15 amino acids. Trimming cost V 5 bases and J 1 base, with 14 bases left between them. Germline V CDR1 and CDR2: SEHNR, FQNEAQ (reference sequence). The sequence came from a human donor with non-small cell lung cancer. V and J are TRBV7-9 and TRBJ2-5; the D gene is possibly TRBD2 (6 bases). The sequencing sample was made of lung tumor tissue. CDR3 DNA: TGTGCCAGCAGCCCCCGGGAGTCCCTCCAAGAGACCCAGTACTTC. Translated, it gives CASSPRESLQETQYF. Drawing the rest from reference TRBV7-9 and TRBJ2-5, the complete variable domain is DTGVSQNPRHKITKRGQNVTFRCDPISEHNRLYWYRQTLGQGPEFLTYFQNEAQLEKSRLLSDRFSAERPKGSFSTLEIQRTEQGDSAMYLCASSPRESLQETQYFGPGTRLLVL.